Below are 5 T cell receptor beta chains sequenced from a single sample in a study. TCRdb reprocessed the 5' RACE reads with MiXCR, giving one entry per CDR3 protein. Of thousands of distinct CDR3 sequences in the sample, more than 50% were seen once. The sequencing input was tumor-infiltrating memory CD4+ T cells sorted from the breast tumor. Subset in this sample: memory CD4+ T cells, CD4+CD45RO+CD25-. The origin of the receptors is a female donor with breast cancer.

V gene TRBV4-1 combines with J gene TRBJ1-2, with unresolved D. There are 13 residues in the CDR3. Germline V CDR1 and CDR2: MGHRA, YSYEKL. V gave up 0 bases and J gave up 4 bases, with 6 bases separating them. The chain's CDR3 is CASSQDSVYGYTF. DNA of the CDR3: TGCGCCAGCAGCCAAGACAGCGTCTATGGCTACACCTTC.

The chain joins TRBV5-1 to TRBJ2-2; D is perhaps TRBD1 (5 bases). CDR1 SGHRS and CDR2 YFSETQ come from the germline V gene. This CDR3 comprises 13 residues. With 4 bases removed from V and 5 bases from J, the gap between germline ends came to 9 bases. CDR3 bases: TGCGCCAGCAGCCAAAAGGGGACCGGGGAGCTGTTTTTT. This sequence encodes CASSQKGTGELFF.

The chain combines TRBV5-1 with TRBJ2-5; 7 nucleotides match TRBD2. Trimming took 4 bases from V and 5 from J; bases not matched to a gene: 11. The CDR3 covers 15 residues. Per the germline V gene, CDR1 is SGHRS and CDR2 is YFSETQ. CDR3 in amino acids: CASSAGLEGGETQYF. Written as DNA, the CDR3 is TGCGCCAGCAGCGCCGGACTAGAGGGTGGGGAGACCCAGTACTTC. Complete variable domain (other parts from reference TRBV5-1 and TRBJ2-5): KAGVTQTPRYLIKTRGQQVTLSCSPISGHRSVSWYQQTPGQGLQFLFEYFSETQRNKGNFPGRFSGRQFSNSRSEMNVSTLELGDSALYLCASSAGLEGGETQYFGPGTRLLVL.

In this sample, this clonotype turned up a few times. The CDR3 protein is CASSQVWAGYDNEQFF. CDR3 coding DNA: TGCGCCAGCAGCCAAGTTTGGGCGGGATATGACAATGAGCAGTTCTTC. The V call is TRBV4-3, the J call TRBJ2-1, with a weak D call TRBD2 (6 bases). Per the germline V gene, CDR1 is LGHNA and CDR2 is YSLEER. The CDR3 extends over 16 amino acids. V gave up 1 base and J gave up 5 bases, with 15 bases separating them.

The rearrangement joins TRBV5-1 to TRBJ1-1, with TRBD1 matching 10 bases. CDR1 is SGHRS, CDR2 YFSETQ, per germline. With V trimmed by 3 bases and J by 8 bases, 10 bases remained unmatched. This CDR3 region has 15 residues. The CDR3 reads CASSYKTGGSVEAFF. CDR3 sequence (DNA): TGCGCCAGCAGCTACAAGACAGGGGGCTCCGTGGAAGCTTTCTTT.